These 28 T cell receptor beta chains were sequenced from one sample in a study of shared clonotypes between healthy human individuals. As defined, naive CD8 cells were CD45RO-negative and positively selected for CCR7, with terminally differentiated effector memory CD45RA+ cells excluded. The data were produced by immunoSEQ multiplex PCR, yet TCRdb's version contains in-frame clones alone and is incomplete. Among about 2.2 million clones listed, around 93% were seen once. Sequencing was done on a sample of naive CD8+ T cells from PBMCs. Every receptor here comes from a man between 18 and 35 years old in good health. Some clones in this sample may be carry-over from other donors' samples.

V gene TRBV5-1 combines with J gene TRBJ2-1; 11 nucleotides line up with TRBD2. Germline V gene sequence: CDR1 SGHRS, CDR2 YFSETQ. The V and J ends lost 5 bases and 1 base, in that order; junction bases with no gene match: 8. The CDR3 loop spans 17 amino acids. This CDR3 reads CASRQIAGGDSYNEQFF. CDR3 nucleotides: TGCGCCAGCAGACAAATAGCGGGAGGGGATTCCTACAATGAGCAGTTCTTC.

The chain combines TRBV4-2 with TRBJ1-5, with TRBD1 as a possible D gene (5 bases). The V and J ends lost 4 bases and 9 bases respectively, with 16 bases between them. Germline V gene sequence: CDR1 LGHNA, CDR2 YNFKEQ. This CDR3 comprises 14 residues. The CDR3 is CASSPPQVERPQHF. The CDR3 DNA reads as TGTGCCAGCAGCCCCCCACAGGTAGAGAGGCCCCAGCATTTT.

The chain employs TRBV4-1 and TRBJ2-3, with 8 bases fitting TRBD1. V shed 2 bases, J shed 2 bases, and the junction held 9 bases outside the gene matches. Per the germline V gene, CDR1 is MGHRA and CDR2 is YSYEKL. CDR3 length equals 17 residues. The CDR3 region is CASSQFSGTGYTDTQYF. As DNA, the CDR3 is TGCGCCAGCAGCCAATTTTCCGGGACAGGATACACAGATACGCAGTATTTT.

The CDR3: CASSPGTDIDEQFF. DNA of the CDR3: TGTGCCAGTAGTCCCGGGACCGACATCGATGAGCAGTTCTTC. This sequence joins TRBV19 and TRBJ2-1; D may be TRBD1 or TRBD2 (5 bases each). This CDR3 spans 14 amino acids. Germline V gene data show CDR1 as LNHDA and CDR2 as SQIVND (reference sequence). The V end lost 5 bases, the J end lost 8 bases, and 16 bases lay between the germline ends.

The V gene is TRBV6-5, the J gene TRBJ2-7; D remains unclear. Germline lookup yields CDR1 MNHEY and CDR2 SVGAGI. V dropped 5 bases and J dropped 9 bases, with 8 bases sitting between them. This CDR3 has 10 residues. The CDR3 spells CASSAPGQYF. The CDR3 DNA is TGTGCCAGCAGTGCCCCCGGGCAGTACTTC.

V gene TRBV5-1 combines with J gene TRBJ2-5; D not resolved. Germline values: CDR1 SGHRS, CDR2 YFSETQ. The CDR3 loop spans 13 amino acids. V shed 0 bases and J shed 5 bases, with 8 bases lying between them. The CDR3 here is CASSLDFLETQYF. The CDR3 bases are TGCGCCAGCAGCTTGGACTTCTTGGAGACCCAGTACTTC.

The rearrangement links TRBV27 to TRBJ2-6; D might be TRBD2 (5 bases). Germline V gene data show CDR1 as MNHEY and CDR2 as SMNVEV (reference sequence). The V and J ends lost 5 bases and 0 bases respectively, with 17 bases between them. The CDR3 has 18 amino acids. CDR3 sequence: CASSPLLITSSGANVLTF. The CDR3 nucleotides are TGTGCCAGCAGTCCCCTACTGATAACTAGCTCTGGGGCCAACGTCCTGACTTTC.

The genes are TRBV7-7 and TRBJ2-1; 7 nucleotides align to TRBD2. The CDR3 has 16 residues. Trimming took 5 bases from V and 0 from J; bases not matched to a gene: 7. Germline-derived CDR1 and CDR2 are SSHAT and FNYEAQ (reference sequence). CDR3 sequence (DNA): TGTGCCAGCAGCCTGGGAGGGACGCACTCCTACAATGAGCAGTTCTTC. Its protein product is CASSLGGTHSYNEQFF.

The CDR3 DNA is TGTGCCAGCAGTAGCCCGGGACAGGGGGCGCATGGCTACACCTTC. This gives the protein CASSSPGQGAHGYTF. The rearrangement joins TRBV27 to TRBJ1-2; 12 nucleotides match TRBD1. The CDR3 has 15 residues. Germline V gene sequence: CDR1 MNHEY, CDR2 SMNVEV (reference sequence). V lost 5 bases to trimming and J lost 6 bases; unmatched junction nucleotides: 7.

This CDR3 is CASSQVWGSGTEAFF. The CDR3, as DNA: TGCGCCAGCAGCCAAGTGTGGGGTTCAGGCACTGAAGCTTTCTTT. The rearrangement uses TRBV4-3 and TRBJ1-1; the D is unclear. The CDR3 covers 15 residues. Trimming shortened V by 1 base and J by 4 bases, and 13 bases separated the two germline ends. Germline CDR1 and CDR2: LGHNA and YSLEER.

The chain is built from TRBV14 and TRBJ2-7; 9 nucleotides line up with TRBD1. The length of the CDR3 is 16 residues. Germline V gene sequence: CDR1 SGHDN, CDR2 FVKESK. V lost 1 base to trimming and J lost 4 bases; unmatched junction nucleotides: 8. CDR3 bases: TGTGCCAGCAGCCAAGGATCCGGGACAGGGATGTACGAGCAGTACTTC. It is translated as CASSQGSGTGMYEQYF.

V usage is TRBV18 and J usage is TRBJ2-2, with TRBD1 matching over 8 bases. From germline, CDR1 is KGHSH and CDR2 LQKENI. V was clipped by 0 bases and J by 4 bases; unmatched bases: 7. The CDR3 runs to 17 residues. The CDR3 spells CASSPPVATGGTGELFF. The CDR3 nucleotides are TGTGCCAGCTCACCACCGGTGGCAACAGGGGGCACCGGGGAGCTGTTTTTT.

The chain recombines TRBV5-5 with TRBJ2-3; maybe TRBD1 (5 bases). The CDR3 has 15 residues. From germline, CDR1 is SGHKS and CDR2 YYEKEE (reference sequence). Deletions cut 0 bases from V and 5 bases from J, with 13 bases between. CDR3 sequence reads: CASSLDGADRDTQYF. The CDR3 DNA sequence: TGTGCCAGCAGCTTGGATGGGGCAGACCGAGATACGCAGTATTTT.

This chain uses TRBV4-1 with TRBJ1-5, with 11 positions matching TRBD1. The CDR3 has 18 amino acids. CDR1 and CDR2 (germline): MGHRA, YSYEKL. V lost 4 bases to trimming and J lost 0 bases; unmatched junction nucleotides: 8. Here the CDR3 DNA reads TGCGCCAGCAGCCTAATCGGGACAGGGGGATATAGCAATCAGCCCCAGCATTTT. Translation gives CASSLIGTGGYSNQPQHF.

Concerning this clone itself: Other DNA sequences of this sample code for an identical CDR3. This chain links TRBV4-1 with TRBJ2-7; D not certain. The length of the CDR3 is 13 residues. The V gene's germline CDR1 is MGHRA and CDR2 YSYEKL. V was clipped by 1 base and J by 0 bases, with 4 bases between them. CDR3 sequence (DNA): TGCGCCAGCAGCCAAGGTCGCTCCTACGAGCAGTACTTC. Translating it yields CASSQGRSYEQYF.

The gene calls are TRBV5-6 and TRBJ1-3; 8 positions agree with TRBD1. Germline CDR1 is SGHDT and CDR2 is YYEEEE. The CDR3 spans 19 residues. The V gene end was trimmed by 4 bases and the J gene end by 1 base; junction bases not matched to a gene: 16. Here the CDR3 DNA reads TGTGCCAGCAGCCTCGATAGGGACAGGACGCAAAGATCTGGAAACACCATATATTTT. Its protein is CASSLDRDRTQRSGNTIYF.

The chain has TRBV11-2 and TRBJ1-1, with 7 bases matching TRBD1. The V segment lost 1 base and the J segment 3 bases; nucleotides outside the gene matches: 2. Germline V CDR1 and CDR2: SGHAT, FQNNGV. This CDR3 comprises 14 residues. In nucleotides, the CDR3 is TGTGCCAGCAGCTTAGGACAGGGCGACACTGAAGCTTTCTTT. Its protein product is CASSLGQGDTEAFF.

The genes are TRBV10-3 and TRBJ2-7, with TRBD1 matching 8 bases. Germline CDR1 is ENHRY and CDR2 is SYGVKD. V lost 6 bases to trimming and J lost 0 bases; unmatched junction nucleotides: 7. CDR3 length equals 15 residues. CDR3 nucleotides: TGTGCCATCAGCTACGGGACAGGCCTCTCCTACGAGCAGTACTTC. It is translated as CAISYGTGLSYEQYF.

The V call is TRBV6-6, the J call TRBJ1-2; 9 positions agree with TRBD1. Per the germline V gene, CDR1 is MNHNY and CDR2 is SVGAGI (reference sequence). This CDR3 has 15 residues. With V trimmed by 6 bases and J by 0 bases, 5 bases remained unmatched. The CDR3 region is CASSSRDRANYGYTF. DNA of the CDR3: TGTGCCAGCAGCTCACGGGACAGGGCTAACTATGGCTACACCTTC.

The V call is TRBV10-3, the J call TRBJ1-4; D gene unclear. V lost 0 bases, J lost 0 bases, and 8 bases lay in between. The CDR3 consists of 16 residues. CDR1 is ENHRY and CDR2 is SYGVKD in the germline V gene. As DNA, the CDR3 is TGTGCCATCAGTGAGTCGAAAGGAGCAACTAATGAAAAACTGTTTTTT. The encoded protein is CAISESKGATNEKLFF.

This clone appeared a single time. The chain has TRBV19 and TRBJ1-4; 8 nucleotides match TRBD1. The CDR3 loop spans 19 amino acids. The V gene end was trimmed by 5 bases and the J gene end by 1 base; junction bases not matched to a gene: 15. CDR1 and CDR2 from the germline V gene are LNHDA and SQIVND (reference sequence). The CDR3 is CASSAPDWTGSQTNEKLFF. The DNA of the CDR3 is TGTGCCAGTAGTGCCCCGGATTGGACAGGGAGTCAAACTAATGAAAAACTGTTTTTT.

The V and J genes are TRBV25-1 and TRBJ1-6; D perhaps matches TRBD1 (6 bases). CDR3 length: 13 residues. Trimming took off 6 bases at V and 8 bases at J, with 11 bases between the two ends. CDR1 is MGHDK, CDR2 SYGVNS, per germline. In DNA form, the CDR3 reads TGTGCCAGCAGCCCACAGGGTCATTCACCCCTCCACTTT. Its protein product is CASSPQGHSPLHF.

A note on this clone: Distinct nucleotide sequences in the sample also encode this CDR3. The chain has TRBV19 and TRBJ2-1; TRBD2 matches 10 bases. There are 13 residues in the CDR3. CDR1 is LNHDA, CDR2 SQIVND, per germline (reference sequence). With V trimmed by 6 bases and J by 7 bases, 3 bases remained unmatched. The CDR3 sequence is CASRLAGANEQFF. The CDR3 nucleotides read TGTGCCAGTAGGCTAGCGGGAGCAAATGAGCAGTTCTTC.

This clone came up once. CDR3 in DNA: TGTGCCAGCAGTCAAGACAGGGGGGGAAATTCACCCCTCCACTTT. Translation: CASSQDRGGNSPLHF. V and J are TRBV6-5 and TRBJ1-6; 9 bases map to TRBD1. The CDR3 spans 15 residues. The germline CDR1 and CDR2 sequences are MNHEY and SVGAGI. V lost 5 bases, J lost 7 bases, and 6 bases stayed unmatched.

V and J are TRBV27 and TRBJ1-4; TRBD1 aligns across 8 bases. V trimming: 6 bases; J trimming: 4 bases; junction bases outside the gene matches: 13. The length of the CDR3 is 17 residues. Germline V gives CDR1 MNHEY, CDR2 SMNVEV (reference sequence). The CDR3 coding sequence is TGTGCCAGCAGCCTTCTTCGGACAGGGCCCTATAATGAAAAACTGTTTTTT. Protein: CASSLLRTGPYNEKLFF.

This chain joins TRBV11-1 and TRBJ2-7, with D possibly matching TRBD1 (5 bases). The CDR3 loop spans 13 amino acids. Looked up from germline, CDR1 is SGHAT and CDR2 is FQDESV (reference sequence). V was trimmed by 1 base and J by 6 bases, leaving 10 bases between them. The CDR3 here is CASSLGLGREQYF. The DNA for the CDR3 is TGTGCCAGCAGCTTAGGTTTGGGGCGCGAGCAGTACTTC. Full variable domain (missing parts from reference TRBV11-1 and TRBJ2-7): EAEVAQSPRYKITEKSQAVAFWCDPISGHATLYWYRQILGQGPELLVQFQDESVVDDSQLPKDRFSAERLKGVDSTLKIQPAELGDSAMYLCASSLGLGREQYFGPGTRLTVT.

V and J are TRBV7-9 and TRBJ2-6; D might be TRBD1 (5 bases). The CDR3 extends over 15 amino acids. Between the trimmed V and J ends, which lost 4 bases and 4 bases, there was a span of 11 bases. Germline V gene lookup returns CDR1 SEHNR and CDR2 FQNEAQ (reference sequence). CDR3 sequence (DNA): TGTGCCAGCAGCTCCAATGGGGCAGGGGCCAACGTCCTGACTTTC. It codes for CASSSNGAGANVLTF.

The chain combines TRBV30 with TRBJ2-5; a weak D match, TRBD1 (6 bases). The germline V gene encodes CDR1 GTSNPN and CDR2 SVGIG (reference sequence). V lost 5 bases, J lost 7 bases, and 20 bases lay in between. This CDR3 is 14 amino acids long. CDR3 sequence (DNA): TGTGCCTGGGGACCGGACAGTTGGGTACGGACCCAGTACTTC. Its translation: CAWGPDSWVRTQYF.